This T cell receptor (beta chain) originates from a study of STAT5B mutations in CD4+ large granular lymphocyte leukemia. Study observations and caveats: Data were not HLA-matched across samples. Compared with healthy controls (2/35), patient top clones favored TRBV06 (8/27). Without putative leukemic clones, patient CD4-sorted repertoires remained more clonal than healthy CD4+ repertoires.

With regard to this clone: What it binds is not known.

V lost 2 bases and J lost 4, with 15 bases in between. CDR3 length equals 15 residues. Germline CDR1 reads GTSNPN; CDR2 reads SVGIG (reference sequence). The data were produced by immunoSEQ multiplex PCR, yet TCRdb's version contains in-frame clones alone and is incomplete. The profile shows 30,000 or so clones, over 60% of them singletons. The clonotype comes from a human donor in good health. The sample comprised CD4+ T cells from blood buffy coats. The chain links TRBV30 to TRBJ2-1; TRBD1 is a possible D gene (6 bases). The CDR3: CAWSSGTLIYNEQFF. DNA for the CDR3: TGTGCCTGGAGTTCCGGGACATTGATTTACAATGAGCAGTTCTTC. Drawing the rest from reference TRBV30 and TRBJ2-1, the complete variable domain is SQTIHQWPATLVQPVGSPLSLECTVEGTSNPNLYWYRQAAGRGLQLLFYSVGIGQISSEVPQNLSASRPQDRQFILSSKKLLLSDSGFYLCAWSSGTLIYNEQFFGPGTRLTVL.